A selection of T cell receptor beta chains follows, all from one sample in a study of T cells in Graves' hyperthyroidism and ophthalmopathy. TCRdb reprocessed the multiplex PCR reads via MiXCR and lists one record per CDR3 protein. The profile shows roughly 550,000 distinct CDR3 sequences, 15% to 20% of them singletons. Sequencing used blood. All receptors come from a woman aged 25 to 45 with Graves' ophthalmopathy. The conserved cysteine and the conserved F or W are not part of the CDR3 here. The D gene is left open where the match is weak.

cdr3_aa: ASSPTPRFNEQF
v_call: TRBV28
j_call: TRBJ2-1
d_call: -

cdr3_aa: ASSEFQGAKVADLQETQY
v_call: TRBV10-1
j_call: TRBJ2-5
d_call: TRBD1

cdr3_aa: ASSYGRSGANVLT
v_call: TRBV6-2/TRBV6-3
j_call: TRBJ2-6
d_call: -

cdr3_aa: ASSRQGRDYGYT
v_call: TRBV27
j_call: TRBJ1-2
d_call: TRBD1

cdr3_aa: ASSPIDWPSTDTQY
v_call: TRBV14
j_call: TRBJ2-3
d_call: -

cdr3_aa: ATEDSGNEQY
v_call: TRBV10-3
j_call: TRBJ2-7
d_call: -

cdr3_aa: ASRGTATYEQY
v_call: TRBV28
j_call: TRBJ2-7
d_call: -

cdr3_aa: ASSQGNRWEQF
v_call: TRBV4-3
j_call: TRBJ2-1
d_call: -

cdr3_aa: ASSMSPRVSEQY
v_call: TRBV19
j_call: TRBJ2-7
d_call: -

cdr3_aa: ASSPHPPSSYNEQF
v_call: TRBV11-1
j_call: TRBJ2-1
d_call: -

cdr3_aa: ASSQGTGNTEAF
v_call: TRBV14
j_call: TRBJ1-1
d_call: TRBD1

cdr3_aa: ASSLGDRAYEQY
v_call: TRBV12-3/TRBV12-4
j_call: TRBJ2-7
d_call: TRBD1

cdr3_aa: ASSPRRELDTQY
v_call: TRBV18
j_call: TRBJ2-3
d_call: TRBD2

cdr3_aa: ASTQGGTGSYEQY
v_call: TRBV7-9
j_call: TRBJ2-7
d_call: TRBD1

cdr3_aa: ASIRTRTVKAF
v_call: TRBV12-3/TRBV12-4
j_call: TRBJ1-1
d_call: -

cdr3_aa: ASSLEYRQKAF
v_call: TRBV27
j_call: TRBJ1-1
d_call: -

cdr3_aa: ASSYQGPGGYT
v_call: TRBV28
j_call: TRBJ1-2
d_call: -

cdr3_aa: ASSEDGGRIETQY
v_call: TRBV2
j_call: TRBJ2-5
d_call: -

cdr3_aa: ASRMGTIQETQY
v_call: TRBV2
j_call: TRBJ2-5
d_call: TRBD2

cdr3_aa: ASSLVGREYCSY
v_call: TRBV5-1
j_call: TRBJ2-5
d_call: -

cdr3_aa: ASSLGWDRTDTQY
v_call: TRBV27
j_call: TRBJ2-3
d_call: -

cdr3_aa: ASSQGFWGSNAYEQY
v_call: TRBV19
j_call: TRBJ2-7
d_call: -

cdr3_aa: ASSLSNHRFPNEQF
v_call: TRBV27
j_call: TRBJ2-1
d_call: -

cdr3_aa: ASRDLDRSNQPQH
v_call: TRBV6-1
j_call: TRBJ1-5
d_call: -

cdr3_aa: ASRDRGQGNTIY
v_call: TRBV28
j_call: TRBJ1-3
d_call: TRBD1

cdr3_aa: ATARGLAGDPPF
v_call: TRBV6-1
j_call: TRBJ2-1
d_call: TRBD2

cdr3_aa: ASSVGGNLPRSYNEQF
v_call: TRBV9
j_call: TRBJ2-1
d_call: -

cdr3_aa: ASTPGTAARTQY
v_call: TRBV28
j_call: TRBJ2-5
d_call: -

cdr3_aa: ASSYTPSGSNQPQH
v_call: TRBV6-6
j_call: TRBJ1-5
d_call: -

cdr3_aa: ASKSSLSGGELF
v_call: TRBV6-2/TRBV6-3
j_call: TRBJ2-2
d_call: -

cdr3_aa: ASSSSVLTYEQY
v_call: TRBV11-1
j_call: TRBJ2-7
d_call: -

cdr3_aa: ASSQMGANEKLF
v_call: TRBV3-1
j_call: TRBJ1-4
d_call: -